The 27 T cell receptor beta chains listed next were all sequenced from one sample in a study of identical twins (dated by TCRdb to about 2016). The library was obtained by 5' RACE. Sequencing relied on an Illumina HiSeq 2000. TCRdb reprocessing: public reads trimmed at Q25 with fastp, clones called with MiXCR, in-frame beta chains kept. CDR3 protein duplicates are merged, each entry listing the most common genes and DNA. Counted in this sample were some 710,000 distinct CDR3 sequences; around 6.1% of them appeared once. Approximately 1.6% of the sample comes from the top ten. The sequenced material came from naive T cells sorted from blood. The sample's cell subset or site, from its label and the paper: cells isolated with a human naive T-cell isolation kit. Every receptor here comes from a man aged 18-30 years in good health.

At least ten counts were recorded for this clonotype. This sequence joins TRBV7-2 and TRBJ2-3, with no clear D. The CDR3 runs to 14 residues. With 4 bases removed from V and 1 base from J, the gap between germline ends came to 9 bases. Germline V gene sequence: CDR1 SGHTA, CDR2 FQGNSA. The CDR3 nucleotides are TGTGCCAGCAGCTCATGGCCAGGCACAGATACGCAGTATTTT. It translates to CASSSWPGTDTQYF.

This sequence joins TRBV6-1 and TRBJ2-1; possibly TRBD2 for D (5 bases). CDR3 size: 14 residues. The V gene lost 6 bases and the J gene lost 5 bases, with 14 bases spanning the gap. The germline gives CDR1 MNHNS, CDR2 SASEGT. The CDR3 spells CASSWVVGDNEQFF. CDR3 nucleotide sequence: TGTGCCAGCAGCTGGGTGGTGGGAGACAATGAGCAGTTCTTC.

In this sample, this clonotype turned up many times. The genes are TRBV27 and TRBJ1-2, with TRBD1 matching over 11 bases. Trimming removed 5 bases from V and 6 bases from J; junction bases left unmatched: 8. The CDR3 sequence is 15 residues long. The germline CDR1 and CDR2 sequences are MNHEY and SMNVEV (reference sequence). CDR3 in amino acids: CASSHRTGGTDGYTF. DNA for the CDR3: TGTGCCAGCAGTCACCGGACAGGGGGCACGGATGGCTACACCTTC.

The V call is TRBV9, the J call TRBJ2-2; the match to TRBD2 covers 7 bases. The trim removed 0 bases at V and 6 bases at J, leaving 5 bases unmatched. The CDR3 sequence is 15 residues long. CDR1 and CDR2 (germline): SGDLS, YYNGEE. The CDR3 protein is CASSVGLANAGELFF. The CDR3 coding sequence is TGTGCCAGCAGCGTAGGACTAGCTAACGCCGGGGAGCTGTTTTTT. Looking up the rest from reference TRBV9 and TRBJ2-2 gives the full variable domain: DSGVTQTPKHLITATGQRVTLRCSPRSGDLSVYWYQQSLDQGLQFLIQYYNGEERAKGNILERFSAQQFPDLHSELNLSSLELGDSALYFCASSVGLANAGELFFGEGSRLTVL.

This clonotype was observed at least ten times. The CDR3 sequence: CASSKRRDPGNQPQHF. The DNA of the CDR3 is TGTGCCAGCAGCAAACGTAGGGACCCCGGCAATCAGCCCCAGCATTTT. This chain uses TRBV21-1 with TRBJ1-5; the table assigns TRBD1, which was not confirmed against the DNA. TRBV21-1 is a pseudogene. The CDR3 is 16 amino acids.

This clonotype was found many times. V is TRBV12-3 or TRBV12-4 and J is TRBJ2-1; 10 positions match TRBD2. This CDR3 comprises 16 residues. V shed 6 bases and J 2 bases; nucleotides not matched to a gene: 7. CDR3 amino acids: CASSPGTSAPYNEQFF. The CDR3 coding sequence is TGTGCCAGCAGCCCAGGGACTAGCGCACCCTACAATGAGCAGTTCTTC.

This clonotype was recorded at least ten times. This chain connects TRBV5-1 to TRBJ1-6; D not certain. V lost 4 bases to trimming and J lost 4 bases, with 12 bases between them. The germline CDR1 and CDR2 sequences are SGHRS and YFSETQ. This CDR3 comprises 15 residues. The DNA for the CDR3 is TGCGCCAGCAGCCCACGGCCTTCTTATAATTCACCCCTCCACTTT. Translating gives CASSPRPSYNSPLHF.

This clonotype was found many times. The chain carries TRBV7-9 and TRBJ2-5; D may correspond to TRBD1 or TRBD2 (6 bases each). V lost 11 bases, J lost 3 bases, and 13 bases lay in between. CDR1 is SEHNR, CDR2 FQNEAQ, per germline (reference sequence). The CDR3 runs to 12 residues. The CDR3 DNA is TGTGCCCTGGGAGGACAGAAAGAGACCCAGTACTTC. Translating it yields CALGGQKETQYF.

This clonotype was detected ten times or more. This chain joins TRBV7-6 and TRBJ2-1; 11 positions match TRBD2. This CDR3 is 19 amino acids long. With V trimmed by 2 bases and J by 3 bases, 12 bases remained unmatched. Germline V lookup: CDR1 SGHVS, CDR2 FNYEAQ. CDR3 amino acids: CASSLKGLAEMTDYNEQFF. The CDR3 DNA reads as TGTGCCAGCAGCTTAAAGGGACTAGCGGAGATGACTGACTACAATGAGCAGTTCTTC.

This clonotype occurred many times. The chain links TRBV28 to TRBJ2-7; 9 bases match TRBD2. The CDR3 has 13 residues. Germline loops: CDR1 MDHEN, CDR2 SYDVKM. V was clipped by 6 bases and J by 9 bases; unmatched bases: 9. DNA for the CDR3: TGTGCCAGCAGGGCTAGCGGGGCGTCAAGGCAGTACGTC. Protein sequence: CASRASGASRQYV.

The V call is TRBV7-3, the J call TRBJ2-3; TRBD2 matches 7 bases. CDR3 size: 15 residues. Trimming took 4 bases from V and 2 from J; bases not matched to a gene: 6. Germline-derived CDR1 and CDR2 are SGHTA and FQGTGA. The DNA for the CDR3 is TGTGCCAGCAGCTCCCCGGGAGGAGACACAGATACGCAGTATTTT. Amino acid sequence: CASSSPGGDTDTQYF.

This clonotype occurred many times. CDR3 residues: CSARATRLAGWGTDTQYF. The CDR3 DNA is TGCAGTGCTAGGGCCACCCGACTAGCGGGATGGGGCACAGATACGCAGTATTTT. V gene TRBV20-1 combines with J gene TRBJ2-3; 11 bases line up with TRBD2. The germline V gene has CDR1 DFQATT and CDR2 SNEGSKA (reference sequence). V gave up 3 bases and J gave up 1 base; unmatched junction bases: 12. The CDR3 sequence is 18 residues long.

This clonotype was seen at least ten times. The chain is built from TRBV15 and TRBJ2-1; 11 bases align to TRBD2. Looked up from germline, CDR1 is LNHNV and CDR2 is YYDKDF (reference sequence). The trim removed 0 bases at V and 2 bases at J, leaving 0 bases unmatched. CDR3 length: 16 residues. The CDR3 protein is CATSREGLAAYNEQFF. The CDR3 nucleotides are TGTGCCACCAGCAGAGAGGGACTAGCGGCCTACAATGAGCAGTTCTTC.

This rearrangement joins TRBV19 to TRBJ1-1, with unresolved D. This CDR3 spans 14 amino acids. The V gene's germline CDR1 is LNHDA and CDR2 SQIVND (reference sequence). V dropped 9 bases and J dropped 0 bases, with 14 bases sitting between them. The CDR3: CASTPGPMNTEAFF. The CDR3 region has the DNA TGTGCCAGCACGCCCGGACCTATGAACACTGAAGCTTTCTTT. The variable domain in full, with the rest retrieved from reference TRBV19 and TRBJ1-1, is DGGITQSPKYLFRKEGQNVTLSCEQNLNHDAMYWYRQDPGQGLRLIYYSQIVNDFQKGDIAEGYSVSREKKESFPLTVTSAQKNPTAFYLCASTPGPMNTEAFFGQGTRLTVV.

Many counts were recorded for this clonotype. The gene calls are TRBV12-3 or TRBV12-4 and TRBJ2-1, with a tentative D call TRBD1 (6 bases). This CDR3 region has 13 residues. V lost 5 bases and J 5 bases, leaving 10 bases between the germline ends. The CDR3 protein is CASSRQVDNEQFF. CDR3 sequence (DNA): TGTGCCAGCAGTCGACAGGTAGACAATGAGCAGTTCTTC.

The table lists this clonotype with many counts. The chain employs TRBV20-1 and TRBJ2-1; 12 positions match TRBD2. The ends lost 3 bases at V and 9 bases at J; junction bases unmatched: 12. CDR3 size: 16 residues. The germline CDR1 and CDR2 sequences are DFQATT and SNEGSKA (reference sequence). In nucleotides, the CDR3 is TGCAGTGCTAGGAAACCCGGGACTAGCGGGCGCACTGAGCAGTTCTTC. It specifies CSARKPGTSGRTEQFF.

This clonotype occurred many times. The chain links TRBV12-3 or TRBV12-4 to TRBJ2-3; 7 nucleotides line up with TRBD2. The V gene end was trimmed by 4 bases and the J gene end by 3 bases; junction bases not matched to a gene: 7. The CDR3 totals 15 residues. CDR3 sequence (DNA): TGTGCCAGCAGTTCCCGGGAGGTCGGGACAGATACGCAGTATTTT. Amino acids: CASSSREVGTDTQYF.

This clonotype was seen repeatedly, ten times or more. The CDR3 is CSAKDVAGANVLTF. CDR3 sequence (DNA): TGCAGTGCCAAAGACGTCGCTGGGGCCAACGTCCTGACTTTC. The rearrangement joins TRBV20-1 to TRBJ2-6, with D hard to call. CDR1 is DFQATT and CDR2 is SNEGSKA in the germline V gene (reference sequence). V was cut by 6 bases and J by 2 bases, with 11 bases left in between. The CDR3 spans 14 residues.

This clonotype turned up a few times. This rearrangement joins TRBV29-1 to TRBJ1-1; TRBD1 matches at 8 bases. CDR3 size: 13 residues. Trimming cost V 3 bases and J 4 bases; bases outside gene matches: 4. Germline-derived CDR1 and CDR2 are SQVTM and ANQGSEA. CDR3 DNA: TGCAGCGTTGAGGACAGGGCGGCCACTGAAGCTTTCTTT. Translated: CSVEDRAATEAFF.

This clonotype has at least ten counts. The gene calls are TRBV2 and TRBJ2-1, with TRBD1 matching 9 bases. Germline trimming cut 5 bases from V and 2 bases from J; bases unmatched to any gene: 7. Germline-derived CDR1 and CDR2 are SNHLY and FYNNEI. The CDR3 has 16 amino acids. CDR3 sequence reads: CASSPIQGAAYNEQFF. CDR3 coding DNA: TGTGCCAGCAGTCCTATACAGGGGGCCGCCTACAATGAGCAGTTCTTC.

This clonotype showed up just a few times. CDR3 bases: TGTGCCAGCAGCCCGGGGTCGGGGTCCAATCAGCCCCAGCATTTT. Protein: CASSPGSGSNQPQHF. The chain combines TRBV7-2 with TRBJ1-5; D not certain. Between the trimmed V and J ends, which lost 5 bases and 3 bases, there was a span of 14 bases. Germline lookup yields CDR1 SGHTA and CDR2 FQGNSA. There are 15 residues in the CDR3.

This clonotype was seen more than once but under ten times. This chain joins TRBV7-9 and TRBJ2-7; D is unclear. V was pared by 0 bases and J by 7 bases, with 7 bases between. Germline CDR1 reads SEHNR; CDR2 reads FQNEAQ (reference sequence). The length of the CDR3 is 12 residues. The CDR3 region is CASSLAAREQYF. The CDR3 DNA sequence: TGTGCCAGCAGCTTAGCAGCAAGAGAGCAGTACTTC.

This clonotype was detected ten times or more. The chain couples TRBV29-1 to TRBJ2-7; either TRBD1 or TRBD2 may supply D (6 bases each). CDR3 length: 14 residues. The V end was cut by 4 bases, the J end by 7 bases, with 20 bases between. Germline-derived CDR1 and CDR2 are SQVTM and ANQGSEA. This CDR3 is CSVGLSSEGGEQYF. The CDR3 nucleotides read TGCAGCGTTGGGCTGAGCTCCGAAGGGGGGGAGCAGTACTTC.

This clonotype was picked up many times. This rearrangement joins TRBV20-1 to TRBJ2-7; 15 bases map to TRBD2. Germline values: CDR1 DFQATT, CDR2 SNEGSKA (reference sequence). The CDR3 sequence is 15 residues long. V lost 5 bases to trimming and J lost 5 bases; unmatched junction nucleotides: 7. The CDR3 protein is CSARTSGRAENEQYF. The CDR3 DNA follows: TGCAGTGCTCGGACTAGCGGGAGGGCCGAGAACGAGCAGTACTTC.

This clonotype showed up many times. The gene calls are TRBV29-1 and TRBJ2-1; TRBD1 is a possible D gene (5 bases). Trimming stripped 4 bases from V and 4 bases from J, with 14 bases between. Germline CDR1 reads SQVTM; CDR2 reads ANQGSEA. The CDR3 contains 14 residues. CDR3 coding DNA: TGCAGCGTTGCCTCAGGGCTAAATTACAATGAGCAGTTCTTC. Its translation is CSVASGLNYNEQFF.

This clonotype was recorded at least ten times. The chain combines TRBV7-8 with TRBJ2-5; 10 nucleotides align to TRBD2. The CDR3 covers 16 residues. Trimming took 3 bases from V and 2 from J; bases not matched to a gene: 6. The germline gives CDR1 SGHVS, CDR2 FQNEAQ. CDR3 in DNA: TGTGCCAGCAGCTTCCGACTAGCGGGCGCTCAAGAGACCCAGTACTTC. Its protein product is CASSFRLAGAQETQYF. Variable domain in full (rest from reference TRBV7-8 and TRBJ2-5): GAGVSQSPRYKVAKRGQDVALRCDPISGHVSLFWYQQALGQGPEFLTYFQNEAQLDKSGLPSDRFFAERPEGSVSTLKIQRTQQEDSAVYLCASSFRLAGAQETQYFGPGTRLLVL.

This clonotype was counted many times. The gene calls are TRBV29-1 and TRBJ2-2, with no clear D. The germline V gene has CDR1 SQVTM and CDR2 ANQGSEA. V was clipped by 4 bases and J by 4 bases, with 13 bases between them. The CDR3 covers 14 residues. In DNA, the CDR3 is TGCAGCGTTGTCCACGAAGGGTCCACCGGGGAGCTGTTTTTT. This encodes CSVVHEGSTGELFF.